The present entry profiles one TCR beta chain with its context. The junction departs from germline at one end; a sequencing error may be responsible. Germline CDR1 reads KGHSH; CDR2 reads LQKENI. The CDR3 runs 13 residues. Produced via immunoSEQ multiplex PCR; TCRdb's table is partial and in-frame only. The table includes 100,000 or so clones, around 90% detected once. This sample is part of a study of siplizumab effects on memory and regulatory T cells. The receptor's source is a human donor in good health. Sequencing was performed on non-Treg CD4+ T cells sorted from blood. V usage is TRBV18 and J usage is TRBJ2-7; perhaps TRBD1 as D (6 bases). CDR3 protein: CASSTQGLGELYF. In DNA, the CDR3 is TGTGCCAGCTCAACACAGGGCCTCGGCGAGCTGTACTTC.